The entry that follows covers one T cell receptor (beta chain) sequence. What it binds is unknown. Sequenced by immunoSEQ multiplex PCR; TCRdb stores in-frame clones only, minus some. The sample yields 35,000 to 40,000 clones, less than 90% seen once. This specimen belongs to a study of graft-versus-host responses after intestinal transplantation. Study-wide context: All recipients got anti-thymocyte globulin induction, then tacrolimus and steroids for about 3 years. Study observations and caveats: Ileal or blood samples showed some GvH clones first, and such clones were also found in recipient marrow. Patients with graft-donor T cell macrochimerism had high graft-versus-host to host-versus-graft clonal ratios in allografts.

Sequencing was performed on PBMCs, taken about 1,000 days after transplant. The sequence was obtained from a human patient who received an intestinal transplant, so some T cells may come from the graft donor.

CDR3 coding DNA: TGTGCCAGCAGTGAGGGGCCTAGCAATCAGCCCCAGCATTTT. Protein sequence: CASSEGPSNQPQHF. The chain carries TRBV6-4 and TRBJ1-5; the D gene is possibly TRBD1 (5 bases). Germline CDR1 reads MRHNA; CDR2 reads SNTAGT. The CDR3 covers 14 residues. V lost 3 bases, J lost 0 bases, and 6 bases lay in between.